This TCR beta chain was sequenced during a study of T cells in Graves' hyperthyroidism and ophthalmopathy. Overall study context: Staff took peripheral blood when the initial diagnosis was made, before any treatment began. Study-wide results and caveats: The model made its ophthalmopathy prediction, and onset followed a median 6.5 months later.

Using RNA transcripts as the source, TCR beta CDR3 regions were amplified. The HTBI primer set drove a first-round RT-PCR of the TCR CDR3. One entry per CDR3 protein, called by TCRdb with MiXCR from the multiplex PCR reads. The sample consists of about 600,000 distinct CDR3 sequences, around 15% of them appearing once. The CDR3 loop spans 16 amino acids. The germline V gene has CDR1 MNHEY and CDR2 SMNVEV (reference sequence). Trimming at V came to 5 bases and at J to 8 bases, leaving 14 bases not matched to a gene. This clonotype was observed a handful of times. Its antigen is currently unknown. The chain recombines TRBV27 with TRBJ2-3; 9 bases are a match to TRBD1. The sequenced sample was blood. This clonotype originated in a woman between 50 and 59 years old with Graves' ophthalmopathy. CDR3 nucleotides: TGTGCCAGCAGTAGGACAGGGGCATTGCTGGGAGCTACGCAGTATTTT. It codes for CASSRTGALLGATQYF.